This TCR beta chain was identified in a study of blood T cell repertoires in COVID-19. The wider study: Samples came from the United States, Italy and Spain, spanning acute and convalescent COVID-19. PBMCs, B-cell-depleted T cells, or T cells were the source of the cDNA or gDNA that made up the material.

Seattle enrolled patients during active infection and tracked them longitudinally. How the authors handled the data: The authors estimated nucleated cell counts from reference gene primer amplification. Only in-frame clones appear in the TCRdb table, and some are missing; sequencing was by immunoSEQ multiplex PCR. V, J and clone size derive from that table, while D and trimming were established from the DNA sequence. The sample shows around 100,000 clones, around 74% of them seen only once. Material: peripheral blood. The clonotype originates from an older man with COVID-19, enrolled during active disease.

The CDR3 loop reads CASSLNLAARRDTQYF. The CDR3 DNA sequence: TGTGCCAGCAGCTTAAACCTAGCCGCCCGTCGAGATACGCAGTATTTT. J is TRBJ2-3 and V is TRBV7-2; perhaps TRBD2 as D (5 bases). Germline V CDR1 and CDR2: SGHTA, FQGNSA. V was cut by 2 bases and J by 5 bases, with 17 bases left in between. This CDR3 is built from 16 residues.